The 14 T cell receptor beta chains below all came from one sample that was sequenced in a study of T-cell reconstitution after alpha-beta-depleted transplantation in children. Molecular barcoding with unique molecular identifiers was used for the TCRbeta library. TCRdb redid the calling of the PCR reads with MiXCR, one entry per CDR3 protein. The sample holds about 490,000 distinct CDR3 sequences; roughly a tenth are singletons and the top ten take 2% to 2.5%. Material: PBMCs, obtained before TCRalphabeta/CD19-depleted stem cell transplant. The receptors originated from a child aged 2 to 15 with inherited bone marrow failure, due to receive a stem cell transplant.

This clonotype appeared many times. The genes are TRBV27 and TRBJ2-7; 8 bases are shared with TRBD1. This CDR3 is 16 amino acids long. In germline, CDR1 is MNHEY, CDR2 SMNVEV (reference sequence). With 2 bases clipped from V and 0 bases from J, the junction kept 6 bases outside the gene matches. CDR3 sequence (DNA): TGTGCCAGCAGTTTAGTCGGGACAGGCATCTCCTACGAGCAGTACTTC. It specifies CASSLVGTGISYEQYF.

The rearrangement joins TRBV20-1 to TRBJ2-1, with TRBD1 matching 7 bases. After removal of 5 bases from V and 9 bases from J, the junction contained 13 bases not matched to a gene. CDR3 size: 14 residues. The V gene's germline CDR1 is DFQATT and CDR2 SNEGSKA (reference sequence). The DNA of the CDR3 is TGCAGTGCTCGCTCGGGACAGCCCGGCAGTGAGCAGTTCTTC. Amino acid sequence: CSARSGQPGSEQFF.

This clonotype was picked up many times. The chain is built from TRBV18 and TRBJ1-4, with D maybe TRBD1 (6 bases). V was pared by 4 bases and J by 6 bases, with 15 bases between. This CDR3 contains 15 residues. Looked up from germline, CDR1 is KGHSH and CDR2 is LQKENI. DNA for the CDR3: TGTGCCAGCTCACGGCTGACGGGGGCCGATGAAAAACTGTTTTTT. Translation: CASSRLTGADEKLFF.

The chain links TRBV5-6 to TRBJ2-5; D perhaps matches TRBD2 (5 bases). Germline CDR1 and CDR2: SGHDT and YYEEEE. The CDR3 runs 13 residues. V was shortened by 7 bases and J by 5 bases, with 15 bases between the two germline ends. The CDR3 coding sequence is TGTGCCAGCGATGTGGGAGCCGTTGAGACCCAGTACTTC. As protein: CASDVGAVETQYF.

This clonotype showed up many times. The V call is TRBV7-2, the J call TRBJ1-2; D remains unclear. Deletions cut 5 bases from V and 5 bases from J, with 24 bases between. The CDR3 length is 17 residues. Per the germline V gene, CDR1 is SGHTA and CDR2 is FQGNSA. The CDR3 sequence is CASSPELLLIPPYGYTF. CDR3 DNA sequence: TGTGCCAGCAGCCCCGAGCTCCTCTTAATCCCCCCTTATGGCTACACCTTC.

The table lists this clonotype with many counts. This chain joins TRBV9 and TRBJ2-7; 9 bases map to TRBD1. V gave up 0 bases and J gave up 8 bases; unmatched junction bases: 12. Germline values: CDR1 SGDLS, CDR2 YYNGEE. The CDR3 sequence is 16 residues long. CDR3 in DNA: TGTGCCAGCAGCGTAGGGGTGCGGGACAGGGATATTCAGCAGTACTTC. Its protein product is CASSVGVRDRDIQQYF.

This clonotype has a count of ten or more. The rearrangement uses TRBV20-1 and TRBJ2-5, with D maybe TRBD1 (6 bases). Per germline, CDR1 DFQATT and CDR2 SNEGSKA (reference sequence). The CDR3 covers 13 residues. V shed 6 bases and J shed 2 bases, with 13 bases lying between them. CDR3 nucleotide sequence: TGCAGTGCCCCACGGCAGGGGCAAGAGACCCAGTACTTC. Translated: CSAPRQGQETQYF.

This clonotype has a count of ten or more. CDR3 nucleotide sequence: TGTGCCAGCAGCCGTCGGGGACTGGAGGAGACCCAGTACTTC. Protein sequence: CASSRRGLEETQYF. The genes are TRBV6-1 and TRBJ2-5; possible D gene TRBD2, 6 bases. This CDR3 has 14 residues. Per the germline V gene, CDR1 is MNHNS and CDR2 is SASEGT. V was clipped by 6 bases and J by 5 bases, with 16 bases between them.

In regard to this clonotype: This likely comes from a read error, as the CDR3 has no conserved phenylalanine or tryptophan at its end. The genes are TRBV7-2 and TRBJ2-3, with unresolved D. Germline lookup yields CDR1 SGHTA and CDR2 FQGNSA. The CDR3 has 13 amino acids. Trimming took off 5 bases at V and 0 bases at J, with 6 bases between the two ends. The CDR3 region has the DNA TGTGCCAGCAGCCCGAAGAGCACAGATACGCAGTATTCT. Encoded protein: CASSPKSTDTQYS.

This clonotype was found many times. The V gene is TRBV7-9, the J gene TRBJ2-7; D unclear. The CDR3 spans 13 residues. Trimming removed 2 bases at V and 7 bases at J, with 12 bases between. Germline lookup yields CDR1 SEHNR and CDR2 FQNEAQ (reference sequence). The CDR3 coding sequence is TGTGCCAGCAGCTTATCCGGGTCAGAAGAGCAGTACTTC. Its protein product is CASSLSGSEEQYF.

This clonotype was found many times. The chain employs TRBV7-9 and TRBJ2-1, with D perhaps TRBD1 (6 bases). Looked up from germline, CDR1 is SEHNR and CDR2 is FQNEAQ (reference sequence). The CDR3 runs 12 residues. The ends were cut back, 5 bases at V and 5 bases at J, with 7 bases in the middle. CDR3 DNA: TGTGCCAGCAGCGCAGGGGACAATGAGCAGTTCTTC. It encodes CASSAGDNEQFF.

This clonotype was seen repeatedly, ten times or more. The chain joins TRBV7-9 to TRBJ2-1; the D gene is possibly TRBD2 (6 bases). CDR3 length: 14 residues. V was pared by 3 bases and J by 6 bases, with 12 bases between. CDR1 SEHNR and CDR2 FQNEAQ come from the germline V gene (reference sequence). CDR3 residues: CASSFRDSPNEQFF. CDR3 sequence (DNA): TGTGCCAGCAGCTTTCGGGACTCCCCCAATGAGCAGTTCTTC.

This clonotype was counted between two and nine times. The chain has TRBV28 and TRBJ2-5, with D possibly being TRBD1 (6 bases). CDR1 is MDHEN, CDR2 SYDVKM, per germline. Trimming pared 6 bases from V and 5 bases from J, leaving 19 bases between. This CDR3 spans 15 amino acids. The CDR3 loop reads CASSQYPGVVETQYF. CDR3 sequence (DNA): TGTGCCAGCAGCCAATACCCAGGGGTGGTGGAGACCCAGTACTTC.

The gene calls are TRBV30 and TRBJ2-7; a weak D match, TRBD2 (7 bases). The V gene lost 3 bases and the J gene lost 5 bases, with 11 bases spanning the gap. The germline V gene has CDR1 GTSNPN and CDR2 SVGIG (reference sequence). The CDR3 is 12 amino acids. CDR3 sequence: CAWSGGRNEQYF. In DNA, the CDR3 is TGTGCCTGGAGCGGGGGGCGGAACGAGCAGTACTTC. The variable domain in full, completed from reference TRBV30 and TRBJ2-7, reads SQTIHQWPATLVQPVGSPLSLECTVEGTSNPNLYWYRQAAGRGLQLLFYSVGIGQISSEVPQNLSASRPQDRQFILSSKKLLLSDSGFYLCAWSGGRNEQYFGPGTRLTVT.